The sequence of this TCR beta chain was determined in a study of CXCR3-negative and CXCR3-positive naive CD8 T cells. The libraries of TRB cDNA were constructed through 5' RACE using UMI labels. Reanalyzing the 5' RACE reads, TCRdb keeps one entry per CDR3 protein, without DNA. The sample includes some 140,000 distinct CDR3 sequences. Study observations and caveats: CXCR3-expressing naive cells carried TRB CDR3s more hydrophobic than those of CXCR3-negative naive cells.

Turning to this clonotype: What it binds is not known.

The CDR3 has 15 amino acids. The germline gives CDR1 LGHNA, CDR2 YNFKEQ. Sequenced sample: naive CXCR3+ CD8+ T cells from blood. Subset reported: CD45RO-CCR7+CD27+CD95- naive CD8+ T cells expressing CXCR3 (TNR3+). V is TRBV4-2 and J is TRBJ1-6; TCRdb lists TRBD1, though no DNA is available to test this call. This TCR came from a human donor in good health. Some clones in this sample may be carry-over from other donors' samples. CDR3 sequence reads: CASSPGQGLASPLHF.